This TCR beta chain was sequenced for a study of T cell responses to AZD1222 COVID-19 vaccine. Study observations and caveats: Unmutated variant regions reportedly attract nearly half of all spike-specific TCRs.

Germline CDR1 reads LNHDA; CDR2 reads SQIVND (reference sequence). CDR3 size: 16 residues. V was cut by 2 bases and J by 0 bases, with 13 bases left in between. A remark on this clone: Its antigen is unknown.

Libraries were prepared by immunoSEQ multiplex PCR; TCRdb keeps only in-frame clonotypes and omits some of them. Of around 130,000 clones listed, 70% to 90% were seen once; the top ten hold 1.5% to 2%. Here the sequenced sample was peripheral blood, taken on day 0 of AZD1222 vaccination. This sequence originates from an adult in good health. This chain connects TRBV19 to TRBJ1-2; no reliable D call. Here the CDR3 reads CASSIWALEANYGYTF. CDR3 nucleotide sequence: TGTGCCAGTAGTATATGGGCCTTAGAAGCTAACTATGGCTACACCTTC.